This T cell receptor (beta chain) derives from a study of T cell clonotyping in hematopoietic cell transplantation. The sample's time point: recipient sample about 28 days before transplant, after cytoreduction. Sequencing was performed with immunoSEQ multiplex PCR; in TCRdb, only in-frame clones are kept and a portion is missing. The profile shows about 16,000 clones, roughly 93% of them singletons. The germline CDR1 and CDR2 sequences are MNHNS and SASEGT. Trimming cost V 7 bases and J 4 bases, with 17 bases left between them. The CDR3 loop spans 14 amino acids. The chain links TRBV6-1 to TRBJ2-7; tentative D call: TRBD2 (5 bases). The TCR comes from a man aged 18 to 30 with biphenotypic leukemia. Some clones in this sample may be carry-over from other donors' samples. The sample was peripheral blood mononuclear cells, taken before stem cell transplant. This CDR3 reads CASTEDLVSYEQYF. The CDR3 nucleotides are TGTGCCAGCACGGAGGATCTCGTCTCGTACGAGCAGTACTTC.